This is a list of T cell receptor beta chains from one sample in a study of T cell changes during pregnancy in multiple sclerosis. Repertoires were generated with immunoSEQ multiplex PCR, while TCRdb's copy carries only in-frame clones and drops some. The data contain 55,000 to 70,000 clones, roughly 94% of them singletons. The sequenced sample was peripheral blood, obtained in the second trimester of pregnancy. The receptors shown here come from a female donor in good health, enrolled as a control in a pregnancy study. Each CDR3 is given with its conserved first and last residue. D genes are given only for firm matches. Clone size, where shown, is once, few, many, or a class for clones that have expanded.

TRBD1	TRBV7-9	NA	TRBJ2-7	TGTGCCAGCAGTTCCCTGGACAGGTCTTACGAGCAGTACTTC	CASSSLDRSYEQYF
TRBD1	TRBV11-2	NA	TRBJ2-5	TGTGCCAGCAGCTTACCCAACAGGGGAGTGGGAGAGACCCAGTACTTC	CASSLPNRGVGETQYF
TRBD2	TRBV7-2	once	TRBJ2-1	TGTGCCAGCAGCTGGGGGGGAGGGCCTTACAATGAGCAGTTCTTC	CASSWGGGPYNEQFF
NA	TRBV11-2	NA	TRBJ2-7	TGTGCCAGCAGTCCCGGGACACATGAAGAATACGAGCAGTACTTC	CASSPGTHEEYEQYF
TRBD2	TRBV7-3	NA	TRBJ2-5	TGTGCCAGCAGCCCACTAGCGGGACCCCAAGAGACCCAGTACTTC	CASSPLAGPQETQYF
TRBD2	TRBV6-1	NA	TRBJ2-3	TGTGCCACCCAGACTAGCGTTAGCACAGATACGCAGTATTTT	CATQTSVSTDTQYF
NA	TRBV12-2	NA	TRBJ1-2	TGTGCAAGTCGCTTGATTATGGGGACAGGGTCGGGCTACACCTTC	CASRLIMGTGSGYTF
NA	TRBV9	NA	TRBJ2-7	TGTGCCAGCAGCGTAGCCTCGGGGGTAGGCTACTACGAGCAGTACTTC	CASSVASGVGYYEQYF
NA	TRBV7-9	NA	TRBJ2-1	TGTGCCAGCAGCGAGCTGGCGGACAATGAGCAGTTCTTC	CASSELADNEQFF
NA	TRBV6-5	NA	TRBJ2-1	TGTGCCAGCAGTTATGGGGGCGGGGGCCACAATGAGCAGTTCTTC	CASSYGGGGHNEQFF
NA	TRBV7-6	NA	TRBJ2-1	TGTGCCAGCAGCTCACTGGCGGACTCCTACAATGAGCAGTTCTTC	CASSSLADSYNEQFF
TRBD2	TRBV7-2	NA	TRBJ2-1	TGTGCCAGCAGCTTAGGAAGAGCGGGAGGCCAGAGCTCCTACAATGAGCAGTTCTTC	CASSLGRAGGQSSYNEQFF
NA	TRBV28	NA	TRBJ1-5	TGTGCCAGCAGGCGACAGGTCAATCAGCCCCAGCATTTT	CASRRQVNQPQHF
TRBD2	TRBV10-1	NA	TRBJ2-1	TGCGCCAGCAGTGAGGGAACGGGGGGAGACCATGAGCAGTTCTTC	CASSEGTGGDHEQFF
TRBD1	TRBV19	NA	TRBJ1-5	TGTGCCAGTAGTACGGGACAGGGAGGACAGCCCCAGCATTTT	CASSTGQGGQPQHF
TRBD1	TRBV5-4	NA	TRBJ1-1	TGTGCCAGCAGCTCCCAGGGGGACACTGAAGCTTTCTTT	CASSSQGDTEAFF
NA	TRBV27	NA	TRBJ2-7	TGTGCCAGCAGTTTGGGTCAGCGACCCTCCTACGAGCAGTACTTC	CASSLGQRPSYEQYF
NA	TRBV5-4	NA	TRBJ2-5	TGTGCCAGCAGCTTGCCAGAAGAGACCCAGTACTTC	CASSLPEETQYF
NA	TRBV2	NA	TRBJ2-7	TGTGCCAGCAGTGAAGGGACAGCGTACGAGCAGTACTTC	CASSEGTAYEQYF
NA	TRBV7-9	NA	TRBJ2-1	TGTGCCAGCAGCTTAGGTTGGCTGGATGAGCAGTTCTTC	CASSLGWLDEQFF
NA	TRBV4-3	NA	TRBJ2-2	TGCGCCAGCAGCCAAATGACTAGAAACACCGGGGAGCTGTTTTTT	CASSQMTRNTGELFF
NA	TRBV29-1	NA	TRBJ2-2	TGCAGCGGCGACGCGGGGAACACCGGGGAGCTGTTTTTT	CSGDAGNTGELFF
NA	TRBV18	NA	TRBJ2-2	TGTGCCAGCTCACCAAAAACAGAGAACACCGGGGAGCTGTTTTTT	CASSPKTENTGELFF
TRBD2	TRBV27	NA	TRBJ2-7	TGTGCCAGCAGCCGGAGCGGGAGCTCCTACGAGCAGTACTTC	CASSRSGSSYEQYF
NA	TRBV5-6	NA	TRBJ2-2	TGTGCCAGCAGCTGGTGGCAGTACGCGAACACCGGGGAGCTGTTTTTT	CASSWWQYANTGELFF
NA	TRBV19	NA	TRBJ1-4	TGTGCCAGTAGTCCCAAACGGGGGGGCTCCCCTAATGAAAAACTGTTTTTT	CASSPKRGGSPNEKLFF
TRBD2	TRBV7-2	NA	TRBJ2-1	TGTGCCAGCAGCCTTTTAGCGGGAAGCCAGCGTAATGAGCAGTTCTTC	CASSLLAGSQRNEQFF
NA	TRBV28	NA	TRBJ2-3	TGTGCCAGCAGTTTTAGAGCCACGCAGTATTTT	CASSFRATQYF
NA	TRBV5-4	NA	TRBJ1-2	TGTGCCAGCAGCATTGCATATAGAAACTATGGCTACACCTTC	CASSIAYRNYGYTF
NA	TRBV5-1	once	TRBJ2-6	TGCGCCAGCAGCCCGGACAGTCTGGTTGGGGCCAACGTCCTGACTTTC	CASSPDSLVGANVLTF
NA	TRBV14	NA	TRBJ2-5	TGTGCCAGCAGCCAACCGACAATGGGGGGCCAAGAGACCCAGTACTTC	CASSQPTMGGQETQYF
NA	TRBV28	NA	TRBJ1-2	TGTGCCAGCAGTGCACTGACAGACTTCAGCTATAACTATGGCTACACCTTC	CASSALTDFSYNYGYTF
NA	TRBV29-1	NA	TRBJ1-5	TGCAGTTTTTCCCGGGGAGGTGGCAATCAGCCCCAGCATTTT	CSFSRGGGNQPQHF
TRBD1	TRBV6-4	NA	TRBJ2-2	TGTGCCAGCAAGCAGCAGGGGGAGTCCGGGGAGCTGTTTTTT	CASKQQGESGELFF
TRBD1	TRBV7-9	NA	TRBJ2-5	TGTGCCAGCAGCTTAGAATGGGACAGGGAGACCCAGTACTTC	CASSLEWDRETQYF
TRBD1	TRBV29-1	NA	TRBJ1-1	TGCAGCGTCCTTGACAGGGTCGGGGCTGAAGCTTTCTTT	CSVLDRVGAEAFF
TRBD2	TRBV11-2	NA	TRBJ2-1	TGTGCCAGCACCCCTTCGGTGCGGGGGTCCTACAATGAGCAGTTCTTC	CASTPSVRGSYNEQFF
TRBD2	TRBV30	NA	TRBJ2-1	TGTGCCTGTGGCGGGAGGGCCTGGAATGAGCAGTTCTTC	CACGGRAWNEQFF
TRBD2	TRBV19	once	TRBJ2-1	TGTGCCAGTGTTCAGCTAGCGGGGGGCCATGGTGAGCAGTTCTTC	CASVQLAGGHGEQFF
NA	TRBV27	NA	TRBJ1-2	TGTGCCAGCAGTTTAACGGGGGGTCCACCCTCGAATAACTATGGCTACACCTTC	CASSLTGGPPSNNYGYTF
TRBD1	TRBV4-1	NA	TRBJ2-1	TGCGCCAGCAGCCGGGAACAGGGGGCTAGGAATGAGCAGTTCTTC	CASSREQGARNEQFF
TRBD2	TRBV7-2	NA	TRBJ2-3	TGTGCCAGCAGCTTAGGACTAGCGGGAGGGCCGGCAGATACGCAGTATTTT	CASSLGLAGGPADTQYF
NA	TRBV5-1	once	TRBJ2-2	TGCGCCAGCAGCCTACAGGGCGCGAACACCGGGGAGCTGTTTTTT	CASSLQGANTGELFF
NA	TRBV7-9	NA	TRBJ2-3	TGTGCCAGCAGCCGACACCAGACAGGTGGCACAGATACGCAGTATTTT	CASSRHQTGGTDTQYF
TRBD2	TRBV4-2	NA	TRBJ2-1	TGTGCCAGCAGCCAACCTGGGGGCGGGAGGTCCTACAATGAGCAGTTCTTC	CASSQPGGGRSYNEQFF
NA	TRBV11-2	NA	TRBJ1-3	TGTGCCAGCAGCCCCGGTGAGGGAAACACCATATATTTT	CASSPGEGNTIYF
TRBD1	TRBV19	NA	TRBJ2-3	TGTGCCAGCAAGGGGGCGCAGACAGATACGCAGTATTTT	CASKGAQTDTQYF
TRBD2	TRBV2	NA	TRBJ2-7	TGTGCCACCCGACTAGCGGGAGACGAGCAGTACTTC	CATRLAGDEQYF